This TCR beta chain comes out of a study of cytomegalovirus exposure and HLA in healthy donors. General study points: By a later analysis, the bulk of CMV-associated TCR beta chains appeared HLA-restricted. In a later analysis, at a false discovery rate of 0.05, roughly 16,000 TCR beta sequences matched HLA alleles.

This clone was seen more than once but under ten times. Its antigen remains unknown. Germline V gene data show CDR1 as SQVTM and CDR2 as ANQGSEA. The CDR3 spans 12 residues. V lost 6 bases and J lost 4, with 10 bases in between. In the PCR, 60 Vbeta and 13 Jbeta primers were used. Here immunoSEQ multiplex PCR was the method, and the copy in TCRdb shows in-frame clones only, minus some. Of over 100,000 clones listed, just under 80% are singletons. This receptor was taken from a man younger than 40 in good health and CMV-seronegative. The rearrangement uses TRBV29-1 and TRBJ1-5; no firm D call. Material: PBMCs. This chain's CDR3 is CSVQTGNQPQHF. CDR3 in DNA: TGCAGCGTGCAGACGGGTAATCAGCCCCAGCATTTT.